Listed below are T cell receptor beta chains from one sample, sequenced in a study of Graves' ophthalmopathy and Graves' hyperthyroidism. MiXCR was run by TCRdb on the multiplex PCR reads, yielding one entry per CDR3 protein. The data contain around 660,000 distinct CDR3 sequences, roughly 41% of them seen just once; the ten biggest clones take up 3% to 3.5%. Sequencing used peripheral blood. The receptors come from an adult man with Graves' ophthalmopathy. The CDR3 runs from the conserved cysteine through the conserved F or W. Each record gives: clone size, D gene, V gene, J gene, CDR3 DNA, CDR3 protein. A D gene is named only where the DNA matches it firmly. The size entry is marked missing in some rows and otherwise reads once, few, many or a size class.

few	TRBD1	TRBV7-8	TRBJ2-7	TGTGCCAGCAGCTATGACAGGGCCTCCTACGAGCAGTACTTC	CASSYDRASYEQYF
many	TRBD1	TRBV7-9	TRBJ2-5	TGTGCCAGCAGCTCGACAGGGCCCGTGACCCAGTACTTC	CASSSTGPVTQYF
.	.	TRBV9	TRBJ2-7	TGTGCCAGCAGCGTAGACCCCCCCCTAATCCGACACGACGAGCAGTACTTC	CASSVDPPLIRHDEQYF
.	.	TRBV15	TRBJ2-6	TGTGCCACCAGCAGCAATCGGTACTCTGGGGCCAACGTCCTGACTTTC	CATSSNRYSGANVLTF
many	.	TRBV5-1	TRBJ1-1	TGCGCCAGCATGGGGGATTCGAACACTGAAGCTTTCTTT	CASMGDSNTEAFF
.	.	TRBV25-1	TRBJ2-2	TGTGCCAGCAGGGAGGGGGTTTCGAACACCGGGGAGCTGTTTTTT	CASREGVSNTGELFF
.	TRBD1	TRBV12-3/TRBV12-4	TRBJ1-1	TGTGCCAGCAGTTTAATATTGTGGGACAGGGGGGGGGACACTGAAGCTTTCTTT	CASSLILWDRGGDTEAFF
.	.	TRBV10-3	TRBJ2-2	TGTGCCATCAGTAAACCCGGGCCGAGCACCGGGGAGCTGTTTTTT	CAISKPGPSTGELFF
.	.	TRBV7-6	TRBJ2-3	TGTGCCAGCAGCGGTGGGGGGGCCGGGGATACGCAGTATTTT	CASSGGGAGDTQYF
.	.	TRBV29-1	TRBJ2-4	TGCAGCGTGCACAGTAAAAACATTCAGTACTTC	CSVHSKNIQYF
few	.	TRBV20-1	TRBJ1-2	TGCAGTGCTAGACCCACCAGAGGGGCCCCAAACTATGGCTACACCTTC	CSARPTRGAPNYGYTF
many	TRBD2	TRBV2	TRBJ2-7	TGTGCGCAGCGTGTTGAAGCGGGGAGTCGGTACGAGCAGTACTTC	CAQRVEAGSRYEQYF
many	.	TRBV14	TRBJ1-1	TGTGCCAGCAGCCGCCAGGGATATTACACTGAAGCTTTCTTT	CASSRQGYYTEAFF
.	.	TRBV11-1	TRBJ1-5	TGTGCCAGCAGCTTAGGGAGCGCAGTCCAGCCCCAGCATTTT	CASSLGSAVQPQHF
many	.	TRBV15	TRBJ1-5	TGTGCCACCGCGATTTTGGGTGGGGGATACAATCAGCCCCAGCATTTT	CATAILGGGYNQPQHF
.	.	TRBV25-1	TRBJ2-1	TGTGCCACCAGTGATACCAGCGGGCCAAGGTACAATGAGCAGTTCTTC	CATSDTSGPRYNEQFF
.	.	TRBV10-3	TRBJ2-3	TGTGCCATCAGGGAACAGGGAGATACGCAGTATTTT	CAIREQGDTQYF
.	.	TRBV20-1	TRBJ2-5	TGCAGTGCTATAGGGATTGGTCAGGAGACCCAGTACTTC	CSAIGIGQETQYF
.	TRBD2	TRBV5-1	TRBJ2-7	TGCGCCAGCACGACCTATAGCGGGGTCCTCTACGAGCAGTACTTC	CASTTYSGVLYEQYF
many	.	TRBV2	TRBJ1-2	TGTGCCAGCAGTGACAGGATGGGTAACTATGGCTACACCTTC	CASSDRMGNYGYTF
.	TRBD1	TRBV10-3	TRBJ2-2	TGTGCCACAAACAACAGGGGGCAGGGCACCGGGGAGCTGTTTTTT	CATNNRGQGTGELFF
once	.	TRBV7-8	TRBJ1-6	TGTGCCAGCAGCAACCCTGGGGAACCCCTCCACTTT	CASSNPGEPLHF
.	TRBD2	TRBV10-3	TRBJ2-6	TGTGCCATCAAGGTAGCGGGGACAAGCTCTGGGGCCAACGTCCTGACTTTC	CAIKVAGTSSGANVLTF
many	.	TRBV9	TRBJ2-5	TGTGCCAGCAGCGTAGCTGGGGGGATGCAAGAGACCCAGTACTTC	CASSVAGGMQETQYF
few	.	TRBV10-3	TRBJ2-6	TGTGCCATCAGTGAGTCCGACCGCCTCCCCGGGGCCAACGTCCTGACTTTC	CAISESDRLPGANVLTF
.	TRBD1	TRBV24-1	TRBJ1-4	TGTGCCACCAGTGATAGTACGACAGGGTCTGAAAAACTGTTTTTT	CATSDSTTGSEKLFF
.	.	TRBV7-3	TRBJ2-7	TGTGCCAGCAGCTTGCCAGGGTTCACCTACGAGCAGTACTTC	CASSLPGFTYEQYF
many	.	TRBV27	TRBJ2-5	TGTGCCAGCAGGCCATTCAGGGGCAGGGGAGAGACCCAGTACTTC	CASRPFRGRGETQYF
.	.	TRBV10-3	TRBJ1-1	TGTGCCAGCAAATGGCAGGCCGTCGAGGCTTTCTTT	CASKWQAVEAFF
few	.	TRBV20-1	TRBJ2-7	TGCAGTGCTAGAGATTACCGGACATCCTACGAGCAGTACTTC	CSARDYRTSYEQYF
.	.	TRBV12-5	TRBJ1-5	TGTGCTAGTGGTTTGGTACTATCCGGGAGTCGGGGCAATCAGCCCCAGCATTTT	CASGLVLSGSRGNQPQHF
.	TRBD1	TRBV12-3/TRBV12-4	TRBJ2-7	TGTGCCAGCAGTAGATTGACAGGGTACTTCAACGAGCAGTACTTC	CASSRLTGYFNEQYF
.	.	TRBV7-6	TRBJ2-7	TGTGCCAGCAGCTTAGAGGTCCACATCGGGGAGACCTACGAGCAGTACTTC	CASSLEVHIGETYEQYF
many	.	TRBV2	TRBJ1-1	TGTGCCAGCAGTTACCGGCCAGGGATGAACACTGAAGCTTTCTTT	CASSYRPGMNTEAFF
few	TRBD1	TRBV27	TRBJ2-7	TGTGCCAGCAGTCACGGACAGGGAGGCGAGCAGTACTTC	CASSHGQGGEQYF
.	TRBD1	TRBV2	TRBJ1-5	TGTGCCAGCAGGCAGGGGGGCCAGCATTTT	CASRQGGQHF
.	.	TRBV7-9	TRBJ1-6	TGTGCCAGCAGCTCACGATCATCCCTCCACTTT	CASSSRSSLHF
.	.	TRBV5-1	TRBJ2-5	TGCGCCAGCAGCTTGGGCGTACAGGGAAGGCCGTACTTC	CASSLGVQGRPYF
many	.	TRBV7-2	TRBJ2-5	TGTGCCAGCAGCTTAGGGCGGGGGCTCTGGGAGACCCAGTACTTC	CASSLGRGLWETQYF
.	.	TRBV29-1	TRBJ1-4	TGCAGCGTTGTCCGGGAGGGCGCAAAGGCAAAACTGTTTTTT	CSVVREGAKAKLFF
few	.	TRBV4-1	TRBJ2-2	TGCGCCAGCAAGTTTCCAGCTGGGGAGCTGTTTTTT	CASKFPAGELFF
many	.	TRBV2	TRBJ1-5	TGTGCCAGCAGTTATCCGGGGAGGGAGCCCCAGCATTTT	CASSYPGREPQHF
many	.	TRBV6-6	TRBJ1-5	TGTGCCAGCAGTAAAAGGGGGGATGGGACCCAGCATTTT	CASSKRGDGTQHF
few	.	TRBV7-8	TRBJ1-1	TGTGCCAGCAGCTTTTACGGGGCCCTGAACACTGAAGCTTTCTTT	CASSFYGALNTEAFF
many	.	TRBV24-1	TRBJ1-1	TGTGCCACCACCAGGCCCCCGGGGGAAGGAGGGAACACTGAAGCTTTCTTT	CATTRPPGEGGNTEAFF
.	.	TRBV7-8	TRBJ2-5	TGTGCCAGCAGCTCCGATCGGGCAGGGAGTTGGGAGACCCAGTACTTC	CASSSDRAGSWETQYF
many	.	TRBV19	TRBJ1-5	TGTGCCAGTAGTATATTGGGTAGGCCCGGGAGCAATCAGCCCCAGCATTTT	CASSILGRPGSNQPQHF
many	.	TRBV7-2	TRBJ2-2	TGTGCCAGCAGCTCTCAAATAGGGAGATATTCCGGGGAGCTGTTTTTT	CASSSQIGRYSGELFF
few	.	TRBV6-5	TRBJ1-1	TGTGCCAGCAGTTACCTCAGTTCCAGGCCTTTTGAAGCTTTCTTT	CASSYLSSRPFEAFF
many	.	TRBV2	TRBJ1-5	TGTGCCAGCACCTTAGAGGACGAGGGGTATTGGGGCAATCAGCCCCAGCATTTT	CASTLEDEGYWGNQPQHF
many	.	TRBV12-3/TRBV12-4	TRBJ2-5	TGTGCCAGCAGTCACGGACAGCAAGAGACCCAGTACTTC	CASSHGQQETQYF
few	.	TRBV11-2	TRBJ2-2	TGTGCCAGCAGCTTGAACCTATACACCGGGGAGCTGTTTTTT	CASSLNLYTGELFF
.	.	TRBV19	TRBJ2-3	TGTGCCAGTAGTATGCCACAGATCACAGATACGCAGTATTTT	CASSMPQITDTQYF
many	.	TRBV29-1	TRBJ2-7	TGCAGCGTTCCCCGGGGAGGGGGCAGCGAGCAGTACTTC	CSVPRGGGSEQYF
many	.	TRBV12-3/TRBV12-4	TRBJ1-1	TGTGCCAGCAGTACGGGGACGGCGGAAGCTTTCTTT	CASSTGTAEAFF
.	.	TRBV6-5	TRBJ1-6	TGTGCCAGCACCCTGCAGGGGTCTAATTCACCCCTCCACTTT	CASTLQGSNSPLHF
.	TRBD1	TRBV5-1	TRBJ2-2	TGCGCCAGCAGCTTGACCCAGGGGGCGCTGTTTTTT	CASSLTQGALFF
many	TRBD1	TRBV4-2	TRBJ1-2	TGTGCCAGCAGCCAAGTTGCCAGGGGGCTGAATGGCTACACCTTC	CASSQVARGLNGYTF
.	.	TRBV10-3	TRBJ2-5	TGTGCCATCAGTGTAGAGGGGCGCCCCCGGGAGACCCAGTACTTC	CAISVEGRPRETQYF
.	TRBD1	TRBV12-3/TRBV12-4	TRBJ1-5	TGTGCCAGCAGTCTTCTCCTTCGGACAGGAAACTCGTATCAGCCCCAGCATTTT	CASSLLLRTGNSYQPQHF